The clone carrying this T cell receptor (beta chain) has a handful of counts. Per germline, CDR1 SEHNR and CDR2 FQNEAQ (reference sequence). There are 11 residues in the CDR3. V was cut by 3 bases and J by 8 bases, with 5 bases left in between. The sample comes from a study of cytomegalovirus exposure and HLA in healthy donors. Study-wide context: Of about 390 genotyped donors, roughly 76% grouped in the Caucasian-associated ancestry cluster.

This PCR relied on a set of 60 Vbeta primers and 13 Jbeta primers. As handled by the study authors: Around 83 million unique TCR beta chains, some 9.9 million shared, were counted in a later analysis. Method: immunoSEQ multiplex PCR; TCRdb's copy keeps in-frame clones and lacks some. V and J calls and clone size follow that table, whereas D and trimming were derived from the DNA. The sample holds 110,000 to 150,000 clones, roughly 73% seen once. V and J are TRBV7-9 and TRBJ2-1; D is undetermined. Sequencing was performed on PBMCs. The clonotype was recovered from a middle-aged man in good health and CMV-seronegative. The CDR3 coding sequence is TGTGCCAGCAGCTTTTATGATGAGCAGTTCTTC. Its protein is CASSFYDEQFF.